A single sample gave rise to the 16 T cell receptor beta chains below, sequenced in a study of CD8 T cells in ankylosing spondylitis. TCRdb used MiXCR to reprocess the 5' RACE reads, holding one entry per CDR3 protein. The repertoire holds 310,000 or so distinct CDR3 sequences, with approximately 20% as singletons. The sample taken for sequencing was blood, either unsorted or a sorted T cell fraction (not recorded which). The receptors come from a male donor with ankylosing spondylitis or in good health (not recorded which).

This sequence joins TRBV29-1 and TRBJ2-5; a weak D match, TRBD2 (7 bases). There are 14 residues in the CDR3. The V gene lost 4 bases and the J gene lost 3 bases, with 15 bases spanning the gap. The germline V gene encodes CDR1 SQVTM and CDR2 ANQGSEA. The CDR3 region is CSVARRGPEETQYF. The CDR3 DNA reads TGCAGCGTTGCACGGCGGGGGCCCGAAGAGACCCAGTACTTC.

A few counts support this clonotype. The chain employs TRBV12-3 or TRBV12-4 and TRBJ1-5; no clear D. V gave up 4 bases and J gave up 8 bases, with 9 bases separating them. CDR3 length equals 12 residues. The CDR3 DNA reads TGTGCCAGCAGTTCTCTGGGTGAGCCCCAGCATTTT. This gives the protein CASSSLGEPQHF.

This clonotype occurred many times. The V and J genes are TRBV20-1 and TRBJ2-4; a possible D gene is TRBD1 (5 bases). Trimming removed 6 bases from V and 6 bases from J, with 18 bases in between. Germline CDR1 and CDR2: DFQATT and SNEGSKA (reference sequence). The CDR3 spans 14 residues. The CDR3 DNA reads as TGCAGTGCCCTAATAGGGGCAGAGAGAAACATTCAGTACTTC. It specifies CSALIGAERNIQYF.

This clonotype was counted between two and nine times. The J gene is TRBJ2-1, the V gene TRBV7-8; no clear D gene. V was pared by 1 base and J by 5 bases, with 6 bases between. The CDR3 extends over 13 amino acids. Germline V gene sequence: CDR1 SGHVS, CDR2 FQNEAQ. CDR3 sequence: CASSLDRHNEQFF. CDR3 nucleotides: TGTGCCAGCAGCTTAGACCGACACAATGAGCAGTTCTTC.

The chain links TRBV3-1 to TRBJ1-2; 9 nucleotides line up with TRBD1. The V and J ends lost 3 bases and 4 bases, in that order; junction bases with no gene match: 9. The germline CDR1 and CDR2 sequences are LGHDT and YNNKEL (reference sequence). The CDR3 spans 16 residues. The CDR3 is CASSHNRDRARYGYTF. The CDR3 DNA sequence: TGTGCCAGCAGCCACAACCGGGACAGGGCTCGCTATGGCTACACCTTC.

This chain joins TRBV18 and TRBJ1-5; D is undetermined. The CDR3 is 12 residues long. Germline assignment: CDR1 KGHSH and CDR2 LQKENI. V was trimmed by 3 bases and J by 6 bases, leaving 6 bases between them. As DNA, the CDR3 is TGTGCCAGCTCACCGTACGGTCAGCCCCAGCATTTT. This translates into CASSPYGQPQHF.

This clonotype was seen only a few times. The chain employs TRBV29-1 and TRBJ1-1; D possibly corresponds to TRBD1 (5 bases). Per germline, CDR1 SQVTM and CDR2 ANQGSEA. Between the trimmed V and J ends, which lost 1 base and 7 bases, there was a span of 7 bases. The CDR3 has 11 residues. This CDR3 reads CSVEGGIEAFF. CDR3 bases: TGCAGCGTTGAAGGGGGGATTGAAGCTTTCTTT.

There are a few counts of this clonotype. The genes are TRBV6-1 and TRBJ1-6; 8 bases are a match to TRBD1. Per the germline V gene, CDR1 is MNHNS and CDR2 is SASEGT. The trim removed 7 bases at V and 12 bases at J, leaving 14 bases unmatched. This CDR3 is built from 15 residues. The DNA for the CDR3 is TGTGCCAGCAACGTAAGACAGGGGCGGATAGAACCCCTCCACTTT. Encoded protein: CASNVRQGRIEPLHF.

This clonotype was found once. The genes are TRBV28 and TRBJ2-7; TRBD1 or TRBD2 may be the D gene (5 bases each). The germline gives CDR1 MDHEN, CDR2 SYDVKM. The CDR3 covers 14 residues. V lost 3 bases and J lost 2, with 11 bases in between. CDR3 nucleotide sequence: TGTGCCAGCAGTTTGTCGGGACCTGCCTACGAGCAGTACGTC. Translation gives CASSLSGPAYEQYV.

J is TRBJ1-6 and V is TRBV2; 9 positions match TRBD1. This CDR3 contains 14 residues. The junction had 7 bases not matched to a gene; V was cut back by 6 bases and J by 10 bases. CDR1 SNHLY and CDR2 FYNNEI come from the germline V gene. CDR3 nucleotides: TGTGCCAGCAGGCCGGGACAGGGAGGATCACCCCTCCACTTT. This gives the protein CASRPGQGGSPLHF.

The chain is built from TRBV12-3 or TRBV12-4 and TRBJ2-1; 15 nucleotides align to TRBD2. V shed 6 bases and J 4 bases; nucleotides not matched to a gene: 4. The CDR3 contains 16 residues. The CDR3 DNA is TGTGCCAGCAGAGGGACTAGCGGGGGGCCATACAATGAGCAGTTCTTC. Translated: CASRGTSGGPYNEQFF.

This clonotype has a handful of counts. J is TRBJ1-4 and V is TRBV5-6, with TRBD1 matching over 11 bases. Germline V gene lookup returns CDR1 SGHDT and CDR2 YYEEEE. The CDR3 has 14 residues. V was pared by 3 bases and J by 7 bases, with 2 bases of the junction left unmatched. The CDR3 sequence: CASSYGTGGEKLFF. CDR3 bases: TGTGCCAGCAGCTACGGGACAGGGGGTGAAAAACTGTTTTTT.

The chain joins TRBV7-9 to TRBJ1-4; the D is unclear. With 1 base removed from V and 5 bases from J, the gap between germline ends came to 11 bases. Germline CDR1 reads SEHNR; CDR2 reads FQNEAQ (reference sequence). The CDR3 totals 15 residues. The CDR3 here is CASSLDSALNEKLFF. The CDR3 DNA follows: TGTGCCAGCAGCTTAGACAGCGCCCTAAATGAAAAACTGTTTTTT. Filled out from reference TRBV7-9 and TRBJ1-4, the complete variable domain reads DTGVSQNPRHKITKRGQNVTFRCDPISEHNRLYWYRQTLGQGPEFLTYFQNEAQLEKSRLLSDRFSAERPKGSFSTLEIQRTEQGDSAMYLCASSLDSALNEKLFFGSGTQLSVL.

This clonotype has more than one count but fewer than ten. The chain carries TRBV3-1 and TRBJ2-5, with D perhaps assigned TRBD1 or TRBD2 (6 bases each). V was cut by 2 bases and J by 2 bases, with 12 bases left in between. Germline V CDR1 and CDR2: LGHDT, YNNKEL (reference sequence). CDR3 size: 15 residues. CDR3 amino acids: CASSQRGQMQETQYF. CDR3 DNA sequence: TGTGCCAGCAGCCAACGGGGGCAGATGCAAGAGACCCAGTACTTC.

The rearrangement joins TRBV15 to TRBJ1-6; D not resolved. Germline V gene data show CDR1 as LNHNV and CDR2 as YYDKDF (reference sequence). The CDR3 has 15 amino acids. V lost 9 bases to trimming and J lost 0 bases, with 12 bases between them. CDR3 in DNA: TGTGCCACTAGCTACGGGAGCTCCTATAATTCACCCCTCCACTTT. This gives the protein CATSYGSSYNSPLHF.

The rearrangement joins TRBV20-1 to TRBJ2-5; D is tentatively TRBD1 or TRBD2 (6 bases each). Germline CDR1 DFQATT, CDR2 SNEGSKA (reference sequence). Between the trimmed V and J ends, which lost 0 bases and 4 bases, there was a span of 21 bases. The CDR3 runs to 17 residues. The CDR3 coding sequence is TGCAGTGCTAGAGATTCCTCGGGGGCCAAGGCTCCAGAGACCCAGTACTTC. Encoded protein: CSARDSSGAKAPETQYF.